This T cell receptor beta chain comes out of a study of post-analysis software for immune sequencing data. The CDR3 is 15 amino acids. Germline V CDR1 and CDR2: LNHNV, YYDKDF (reference sequence). Note on this clonotype: Its target is unknown. Relative to the germline gene, one junction end is altered; a read error may explain this.

Sequencing libraries made from TCR beta cDNA carried unique molecular identifiers. Each CDR3 protein gets one entry after TCRdb re-called the PCR reads with MiXCR. The table records roughly 870,000 distinct CDR3 sequences, approximately 53% of them present only once. Notes on the study in general: Among roughly five TRBV segments more frequent in patients than controls were TRBV5-6, TRBV5-1 and TRBV20-1.

This sequence joins TRBV15 and TRBJ2-1, with 12 bases lining up with TRBD2. The sample taken for sequencing was blood. The TCR originated in a girl aged 5-17 years with multiple sclerosis. CDR3 sequence reads: CATSVGTSGYNEQFF. CDR3 nucleotide sequence: TGTGCCACCAGTGTCGGGACTAGCGGGTACAACGAGCAGTTCTTC.